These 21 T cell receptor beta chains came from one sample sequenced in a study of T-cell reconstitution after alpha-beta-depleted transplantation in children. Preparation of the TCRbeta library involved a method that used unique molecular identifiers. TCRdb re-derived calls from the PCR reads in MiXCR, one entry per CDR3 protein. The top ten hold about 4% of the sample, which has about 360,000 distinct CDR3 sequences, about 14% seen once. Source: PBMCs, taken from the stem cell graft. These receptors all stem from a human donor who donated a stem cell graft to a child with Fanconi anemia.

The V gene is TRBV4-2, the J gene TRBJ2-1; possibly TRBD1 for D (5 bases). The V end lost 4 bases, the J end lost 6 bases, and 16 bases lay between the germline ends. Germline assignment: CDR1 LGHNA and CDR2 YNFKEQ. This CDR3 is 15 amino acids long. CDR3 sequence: CASSPGLRVGNEQFF. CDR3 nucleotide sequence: TGTGCCAGCAGCCCTGGGCTCAGGGTTGGCAATGAGCAGTTCTTC.

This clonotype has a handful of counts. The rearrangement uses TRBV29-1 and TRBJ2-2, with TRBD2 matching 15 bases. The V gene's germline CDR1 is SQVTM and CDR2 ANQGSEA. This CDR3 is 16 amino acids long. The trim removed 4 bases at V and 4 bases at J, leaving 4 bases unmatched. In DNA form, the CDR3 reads TGCAGCGTTGCAGGACTAGCGGGGGGGCTCACCGGGGAGCTGTTTTTT. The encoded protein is CSVAGLAGGLTGELFF.

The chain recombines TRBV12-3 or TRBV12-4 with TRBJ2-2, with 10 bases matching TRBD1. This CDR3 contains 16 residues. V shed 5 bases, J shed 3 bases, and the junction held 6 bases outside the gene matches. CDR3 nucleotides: TGTGCCAGCAGTACCCCGGGACAGGGGTACACCGGGGAGCTGTTTTTT. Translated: CASSTPGQGYTGELFF.

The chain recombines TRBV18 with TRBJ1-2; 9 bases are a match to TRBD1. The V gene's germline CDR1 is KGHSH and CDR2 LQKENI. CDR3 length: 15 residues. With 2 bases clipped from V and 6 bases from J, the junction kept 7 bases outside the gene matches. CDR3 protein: CASSPRQGGADGYTF. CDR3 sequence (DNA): TGTGCCAGCTCACCAAGACAGGGGGGCGCGGATGGCTACACCTTC.

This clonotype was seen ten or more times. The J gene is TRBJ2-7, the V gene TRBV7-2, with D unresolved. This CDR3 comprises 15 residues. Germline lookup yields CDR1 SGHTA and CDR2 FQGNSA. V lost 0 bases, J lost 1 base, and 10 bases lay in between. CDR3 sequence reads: CASSLAPARSYEQYF. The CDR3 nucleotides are TGTGCCAGCAGCTTAGCGCCGGCTAGATCCTACGAGCAGTACTTC.

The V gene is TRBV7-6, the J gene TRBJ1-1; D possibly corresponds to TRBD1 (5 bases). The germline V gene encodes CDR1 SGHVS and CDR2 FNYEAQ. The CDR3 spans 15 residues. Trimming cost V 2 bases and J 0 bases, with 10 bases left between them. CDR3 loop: CASSLLPGLNTEAFF. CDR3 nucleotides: TGTGCCAGCAGCTTATTACCAGGGTTGAACACTGAAGCTTTCTTT.

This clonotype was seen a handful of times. The CDR3 sequence is CASSLRKSSYEQYV. CDR3 sequence (DNA): TGTGCCAGCAGCTTGAGGAAGAGCTCCTACGAGCAGTACGTC. This chain connects TRBV5-6 to TRBJ2-7; unclear D gene. V gave up 1 base and J gave up 0 bases, with 8 bases separating them. CDR3 length: 14 amino acids. Per germline, CDR1 SGHDT and CDR2 YYEEEE.

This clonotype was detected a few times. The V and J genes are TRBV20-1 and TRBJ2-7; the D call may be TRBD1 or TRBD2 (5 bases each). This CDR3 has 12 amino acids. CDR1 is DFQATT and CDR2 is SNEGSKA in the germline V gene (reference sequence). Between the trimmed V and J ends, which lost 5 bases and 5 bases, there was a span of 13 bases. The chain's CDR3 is CSASSWGNEQYF. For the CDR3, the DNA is TGCAGTGCTTCCTCCTGGGGGAACGAGCAGTACTTC.

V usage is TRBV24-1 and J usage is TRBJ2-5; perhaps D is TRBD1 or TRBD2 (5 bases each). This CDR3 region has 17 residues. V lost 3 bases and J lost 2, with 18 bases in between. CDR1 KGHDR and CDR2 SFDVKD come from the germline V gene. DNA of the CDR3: TGTGCCACCAGTGATCGGTACGGGGCCTACGGGCAAGAGACCCAGTACTTC. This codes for CATSDRYGAYGQETQYF.

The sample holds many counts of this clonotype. The CDR3 spells CASSFGTGREAFF. CDR3 in DNA: TGTGCCAGCAGCTTCGGGACAGGCCGTGAAGCTTTCTTT. The rearrangement links TRBV5-6 to TRBJ1-1; TRBD1 agrees at 8 bases. The CDR3 totals 13 residues. Looked up from germline, CDR1 is SGHDT and CDR2 is YYEEEE. Germline trimming cut 2 bases from V and 7 bases from J; bases unmatched to any gene: 4.

The CDR3 is CASSRAGTYEQYV. In nucleotides, the CDR3 is TGTGCCAGCAGTCGGGCAGGTACTTACGAGCAGTACGTC. V gene TRBV25-1 combines with J gene TRBJ2-7; D unresolved. The germline V and J ends were trimmed by 5 bases and 4 bases, with 12 bases remaining between them. Germline-derived CDR1 and CDR2 are MGHDK and SYGVNS. The length of the CDR3 is 13 residues.

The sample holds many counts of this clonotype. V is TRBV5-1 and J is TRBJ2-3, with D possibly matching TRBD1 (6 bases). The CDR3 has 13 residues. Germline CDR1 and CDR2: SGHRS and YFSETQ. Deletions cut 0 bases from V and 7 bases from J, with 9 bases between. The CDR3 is CASSLGDRNTQYF. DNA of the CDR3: TGCGCCAGCAGCTTGGGAGACAGGAATACGCAGTATTTT.

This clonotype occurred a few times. The CDR3 bases are TGCAGTGCCGCCCATCATAATACCCGAACGGGGTTCAATGAGCAGTTCTTC. Its protein is CSAAHHNTRTGFNEQFF. The chain employs TRBV20-1 and TRBJ2-1; possibly TRBD2 for D (5 bases). CDR3 length: 17 residues. Trimming pared 6 bases from V and 6 bases from J, leaving 27 bases between. The germline gives CDR1 DFQATT, CDR2 SNEGSKA (reference sequence).

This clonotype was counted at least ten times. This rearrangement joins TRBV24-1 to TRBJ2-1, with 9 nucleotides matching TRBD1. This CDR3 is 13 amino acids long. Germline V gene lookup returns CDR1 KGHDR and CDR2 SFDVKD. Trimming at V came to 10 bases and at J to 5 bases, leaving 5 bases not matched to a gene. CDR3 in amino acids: CATGQGRDNEQFF. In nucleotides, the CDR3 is TGTGCCACGGGACAGGGCCGGGACAATGAGCAGTTCTTC.

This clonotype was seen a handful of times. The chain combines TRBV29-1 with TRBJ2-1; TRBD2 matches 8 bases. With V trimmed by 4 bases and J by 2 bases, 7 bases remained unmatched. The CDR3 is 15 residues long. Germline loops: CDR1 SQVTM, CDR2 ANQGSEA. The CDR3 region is CSVGMAGGPYNEQFF. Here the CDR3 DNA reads TGCAGCGTTGGAATGGCGGGGGGCCCCTACAATGAGCAGTTCTTC.

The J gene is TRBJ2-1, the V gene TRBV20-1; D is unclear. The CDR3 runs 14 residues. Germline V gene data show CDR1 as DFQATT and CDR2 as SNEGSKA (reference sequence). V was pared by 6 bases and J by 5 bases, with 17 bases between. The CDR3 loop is CSAIVSTRDNEQFF. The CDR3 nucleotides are TGCAGTGCCATAGTGTCAACCCGGGACAATGAGCAGTTCTTC.

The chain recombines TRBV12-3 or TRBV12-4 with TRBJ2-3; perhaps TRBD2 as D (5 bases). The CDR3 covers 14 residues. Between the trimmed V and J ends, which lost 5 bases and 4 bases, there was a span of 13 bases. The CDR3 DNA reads TGTGCCAGCAGTCGGAGGTTAGGGCCAGATACGCAGTATTTT. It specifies CASSRRLGPDTQYF.

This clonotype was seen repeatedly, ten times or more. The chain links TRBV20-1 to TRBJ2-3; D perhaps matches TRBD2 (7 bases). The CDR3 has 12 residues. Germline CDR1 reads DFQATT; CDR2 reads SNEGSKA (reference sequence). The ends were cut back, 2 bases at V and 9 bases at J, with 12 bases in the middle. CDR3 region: CSARLRGATQYF. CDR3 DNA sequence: TGCAGTGCTAGATTACGGGGGGCGACGCAGTATTTT.

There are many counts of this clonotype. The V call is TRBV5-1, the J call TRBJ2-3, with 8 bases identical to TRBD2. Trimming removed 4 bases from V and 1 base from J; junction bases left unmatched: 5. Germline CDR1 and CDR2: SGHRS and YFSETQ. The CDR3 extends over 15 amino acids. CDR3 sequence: CASSPPTSGTDTQYF. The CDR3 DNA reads TGCGCCAGCAGCCCCCCGACTAGCGGCACAGATACGCAGTATTTT. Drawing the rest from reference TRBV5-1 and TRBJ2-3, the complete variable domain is KAGVTQTPRYLIKTRGQQVTLSCSPISGHRSVSWYQQTPGQGLQFLFEYFSETQRNKGNFPGRFSGRQFSNSRSEMNVSTLELGDSALYLCASSPPTSGTDTQYFGPGTRLTVL.

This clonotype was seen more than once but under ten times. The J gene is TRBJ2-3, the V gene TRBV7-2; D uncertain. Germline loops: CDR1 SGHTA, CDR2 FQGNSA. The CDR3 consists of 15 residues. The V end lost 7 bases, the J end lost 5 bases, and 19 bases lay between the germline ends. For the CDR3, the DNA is TGTGCCAGCACCCCGGGTCCGTACGCAGGAGATACGCAGTATTTT. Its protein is CASTPGPYAGDTQYF.

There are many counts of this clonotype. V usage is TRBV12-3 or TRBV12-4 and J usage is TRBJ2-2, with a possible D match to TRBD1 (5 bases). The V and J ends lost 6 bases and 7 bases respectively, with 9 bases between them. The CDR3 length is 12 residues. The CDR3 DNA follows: TGTGCCAGCAGGCGACAGATCGGGGAGCTGTTTTTT. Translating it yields CASRRQIGELFF.